One and the same sample provided the 24 T cell receptor beta chains below, sequenced in a study of OX40 agonist ivuxolimab in advanced cancers. Data came from immunoSEQ multiplex PCR; TCRdb stores just in-frame clones and leaves some out. The data contain just under 80,000 clones, 70% to 90% of them seen just once; the ten biggest clones take up around 0.4%. This material consisted of CD4+ or CD8+ T cells sorted from blood, taken in a trial of the OX40 agonist ivuxolimab. The source of these receptors is an adult with an advanced solid tumor such as melanoma, head and neck, liver or kidney cancer.

V usage is TRBV10-3 and J usage is TRBJ2-7, with 10 bases matching TRBD2. The junction had 9 bases not matched to a gene; V was cut back by 6 bases and J by 1 base. The CDR3 covers 16 residues. CDR1 and CDR2 (germline): ENHRY, SYGVKD. The CDR3 protein is CAISHHLAGASYEQYF. The CDR3 DNA sequence: TGTGCCATCAGCCACCACCTAGCGGGAGCGTCCTACGAGCAGTACTTC.

This chain connects TRBV9 to TRBJ1-1; D remains ambiguous. The CDR3 has 16 amino acids. Trimming removed 1 base from V and 3 bases from J, with 16 bases in between. The germline V gene encodes CDR1 SGDLS and CDR2 YYNGEE. CDR3 in DNA: TGTGCCAGCAGCGTAAATTCAAGGGTAGCGGACACTGAAGCTTTCTTT. Residues: CASSVNSRVADTEAFF.

This clone was detected once. The chain recombines TRBV2 with TRBJ2-1; possibly TRBD1 or TRBD2 for D (5 bases each). The CDR3 is made up of 14 amino acids. Between the trimmed V and J ends, which lost 6 bases and 5 bases, there was a span of 14 bases. CDR1 is SNHLY, CDR2 FYNNEI, per germline. The chain's CDR3 is CASSGTALNNEQFF. In nucleotides, the CDR3 is TGTGCCAGCAGCGGGACGGCCCTAAACAATGAGCAGTTCTTC. Looking up the rest from reference TRBV2 and TRBJ2-1 gives the full variable domain: EPEVTQTPSHQVTQMGQEVILRCVPISNHLYFYWYRQILGQKVEFLVSFYNNEISEKSEIFDDQFSVERPDGSNFTLKIRSTKLEDSAMYFCASSGTALNNEQFFGPGTRLTVL.

The V and J genes are TRBV10-3 and TRBJ2-5; 10 positions match TRBD2. CDR1 ENHRY and CDR2 SYGVKD come from the germline V gene. This CDR3 has 16 residues. V trimming: 1 base; J trimming: 2 bases; junction bases outside the gene matches: 4. CDR3 sequence reads: CAISEYSLAGQETQYF. The CDR3 coding sequence is TGTGCCATCAGTGAGTATTCACTAGCGGGACAAGAGACCCAGTACTTC.

The V gene is TRBV30, the J gene TRBJ1-5; TRBD1 is a possible D gene (5 bases). Trimming took 2 bases from V and 4 from J, leaving 21 bases between them. The CDR3 covers 17 residues. CDR1 and CDR2 (germline): GTSNPN, SVGIG (reference sequence). The CDR3 DNA reads TGTGCCTGGAGTCGCAGTCACGGGGCAGTGAATAATCAGCCCCAGCATTTT. This translates into CAWSRSHGAVNNQPQHF.

This sequence joins TRBV14 and TRBJ2-3, with 11 bases lining up with TRBD2. Germline CDR1 SGHDN, CDR2 FVKESK. Trimming cost V 4 bases and J 6 bases; bases outside gene matches: 3. The CDR3 spans 14 residues. The DNA for the CDR3 is TGTGCCAGCAGCCGGACTAGCGGGTTTGATACGCAGTATTTT. Amino acids: CASSRTSGFDTQYF.

This chain joins TRBV5-1 and TRBJ2-7; D is undetermined. CDR3 size: 15 residues. Germline-derived CDR1 and CDR2 are SGHRS and YFSETQ. Trimming took off 0 bases at V and 3 bases at J, with 13 bases between the two ends. CDR3 DNA: TGCGCCAGCAGCTTGGCCCCGGGTCAGAACTACGAGCAGTACTTC. Protein sequence: CASSLAPGQNYEQYF.

The chain joins TRBV29-1 to TRBJ2-1; no firm D call. Trimming took off 6 bases at V and 8 bases at J, with 20 bases between the two ends. The CDR3 is made up of 14 amino acids. Germline-derived CDR1 and CDR2 are SQVTM and ANQGSEA. CDR3 residues: CSVLSGLGWDEQFF. The CDR3 nucleotides are TGCAGCGTCCTATCCGGCTTAGGGTGGGATGAGCAGTTCTTC.

V and J are TRBV27 and TRBJ2-4; D gene ambiguous. CDR3 size: 11 residues. Germline V gives CDR1 MNHEY, CDR2 SMNVEV (reference sequence). Between the trimmed V and J ends, which lost 6 bases and 8 bases, there was a span of 8 bases. In DNA, the CDR3 is TGTGCCAGCAGCAAAGGAGACATTCAGTACTTC. This gives the protein CASSKGDIQYF.

The J gene is TRBJ2-6, the V gene TRBV11-2; D remains unclear. V lost 1 base and J 0 bases, leaving 1 base between the germline ends. The CDR3 loop spans 14 amino acids. Looked up from germline, CDR1 is SGHAT and CDR2 is FQNNGV. The CDR3 region has the DNA TGTGCCAGCAGCTTAGGCTCTGGGGCCAACGTCCTGACTTTC. It translates to CASSLGSGANVLTF.

The CDR3, as DNA: TGTGCCAGTAGTGCATGGGACGGAACCTACGAGCAGTACTTC. Encoded protein: CASSAWDGTYEQYF. The chain couples TRBV19 to TRBJ2-7; TRBD1 or TRBD2 may be the D gene (5 bases each). This CDR3 is built from 14 residues. Trimming removed 5 bases at V and 2 bases at J, with 13 bases between. Germline V gene data show CDR1 as LNHDA and CDR2 as SQIVND (reference sequence).

J is TRBJ2-5 and V is TRBV7-2; 7 bases agree with TRBD2. V was pared by 1 base and J by 6 bases, with 11 bases of the junction left unmatched. Germline V lookup: CDR1 SGHTA, CDR2 FQGNSA. The CDR3 is 16 residues long. CDR3 sequence (DNA): TGTGCCAGCAGCTTAGGGGGCGGCGGGAGCGGGAAGACCCAGTACTTC. Translated: CASSLGGGGSGKTQYF. The entire variable domain, with the rest obtained from reference TRBV7-2 and TRBJ2-5, is as follows: GAGVSQSPSNKVTEKGKDVELRCDPISGHTALYWYRQSLGQGLEFLIYFQGNSAPDKSGLPSDRFSAERTGGSVSTLTIQRTQQEDSAVYLCASSLGGGGSGKTQYFGPGTRLLVL.

The gene calls are TRBV10-3 and TRBJ1-2; D not resolved. Trimming removed 3 bases at V and 4 bases at J, with 15 bases between. The CDR3 contains 15 residues. CDR1 ENHRY and CDR2 SYGVKD come from the germline V gene. This chain's CDR3 is CAISDSAGSSYGYTF. Here the CDR3 DNA reads TGTGCCATCAGTGACAGTGCGGGGTCCTCCTATGGCTACACCTTC.

V and J are TRBV6-5 and TRBJ1-3; D is ambiguous. This CDR3 has 13 amino acids. CDR1 and CDR2 from the germline V gene are MNHEY and SVGAGI. Trimming took off 5 bases at V and 2 bases at J, with 7 bases between the two ends. The CDR3 sequence: CASSLVTGNTIYF. In nucleotides, the CDR3 is TGTGCCAGCAGTCTAGTAACTGGAAACACCATATATTTT.

This chain links TRBV7-8 with TRBJ2-3; D remains ambiguous. The CDR3 runs 12 residues. Between the trimmed V and J ends, which lost 3 bases and 3 bases, there was a span of 4 bases. CDR1 is SGHVS, CDR2 FQNEAQ, per germline. CDR3 sequence (DNA): TGTGCCAGCAGCTTGGGGACAGATACGCAGTATTTT. It specifies CASSLGTDTQYF.

The chain recombines TRBV10-3 with TRBJ1-3; no clear D gene. Germline loops: CDR1 ENHRY, CDR2 SYGVKD. The CDR3 consists of 15 residues. Trimming took 7 bases from V and 0 from J, leaving 13 bases between them. CDR3 nucleotide sequence: TGTGCCATCATGAAAGGACTTAACTCTGGAAACACCATATATTTT. Translating gives CAIMKGLNSGNTIYF.

Notes on this clone: At one end, the junction sequence differs from germline, possibly due to a read error. The V gene is TRBV10-1, the J gene TRBJ2-2; D gene unclear. Germline CDR1 reads WNHNN; CDR2 reads SYGVQD (reference sequence). This CDR3 region has 15 residues. This CDR3 is CARSEEGLGTGELFF. CDR3 bases: TGCGCCAGGAGTGAAGAAGGGCTCGGCACCGGGGAGCTGTTTTTT.

The V and J genes are TRBV13 and TRBJ2-7; the D gene is possibly TRBD2 (6 bases). This CDR3 is 15 amino acids long. The germline V and J ends were trimmed by 5 bases and 0 bases, with 14 bases remaining between them. Looked up from germline, CDR1 is PRHDT and CDR2 is FYEKMQ (reference sequence). CDR3 DNA: TGTGCCAGCAGCCCCCGGGGGTCCTACTCCTACGAGCAGTACTTC. It translates to CASSPRGSYSYEQYF.

V and J are TRBV7-2 and TRBJ1-2; D may be TRBD1 (5 bases). Trimming shortened V by 1 base and J by 0 bases, and 12 bases separated the two germline ends. The CDR3 extends over 16 amino acids. The V gene's germline CDR1 is SGHTA and CDR2 FQGNSA. The CDR3 sequence: CASSLVGGASNYGYTF. The CDR3 region has the DNA TGTGCCAGCAGCTTAGTGGGAGGGGCCTCTAACTATGGCTACACCTTC.

The chain uses TRBV29-1 and TRBJ2-3; TRBD2 matches at 9 bases. Per the germline V gene, CDR1 is SQVTM and CDR2 is ANQGSEA. The CDR3 runs 14 residues. Unmatched junction bases numbered 4, after V lost 3 bases and J lost 3 bases. The CDR3 region is CSVDGLAGTDTQYF. The CDR3 nucleotides read TGCAGCGTTGATGGGCTAGCGGGGACAGATACGCAGTATTTT.

The genes are TRBV5-1 and TRBJ2-3; 15 bases are a match to TRBD2. This CDR3 is 16 amino acids long. Germline V lookup: CDR1 SGHRS, CDR2 YFSETQ. Losses at the gene ends were 4 bases for V and 6 bases for J; bases not matched to a gene: 6. This chain's CDR3 is CASSKGLAGGMDTQYF. CDR3 nucleotide sequence: TGCGCCAGCAGCAAAGGACTAGCGGGAGGGATGGATACGCAGTATTTT.

The chain combines TRBV6-1 with TRBJ2-7; possibly TRBD1 for D (6 bases). This CDR3 spans 12 amino acids. Germline lookup yields CDR1 MNHNS and CDR2 SASEGT. Trimming removed 5 bases at V and 6 bases at J, with 11 bases between. CDR3 loop: CASSFTGSEQYF. CDR3 nucleotide sequence: TGTGCCAGCAGTTTTACAGGGTCCGAGCAGTACTTC.

V gene TRBV14 combines with J gene TRBJ2-7, with 10 positions matching TRBD1. The ends lost 4 bases at V and 7 bases at J; junction bases unmatched: 10. This CDR3 has 15 amino acids. Germline V lookup: CDR1 SGHDN, CDR2 FVKESK. In DNA, the CDR3 is TGTGCCAGCAGCCGTCAGACAGGGGGCACGGGTGAGCAGTACTTC. It codes for CASSRQTGGTGEQYF.

The chain carries TRBV9 and TRBJ2-2; 9 bases are shared with TRBD2. CDR3 length: 18 residues. The germline gives CDR1 SGDLS, CDR2 YYNGEE. The ends lost 0 bases at V and 0 bases at J; junction bases unmatched: 6. The CDR3 nucleotides are TGTGCCAGCAGCGTAGCGGGACTAGCAGCCGCGAACACCGGGGAGCTGTTTTTT. It yields the protein CASSVAGLAAANTGELFF.